Each of the 17 T cell receptor beta chains below was sequenced from the same sample in a study of cytomegalovirus exposure and HLA in healthy donors. In the PCR, 60 Vbeta and 13 Jbeta primers were used. Repertoires were generated with immunoSEQ multiplex PCR, while TCRdb's copy carries only in-frame clones and drops some. Here the sample spans 200,000 to 250,000 clones, around 80% being singletons. Sequencing was done on a sample of PBMCs. The origin of the receptors is a girl aged 2 to 10 in good health and CMV-seronegative.

This rearrangement joins TRBV6-4 to TRBJ2-4, with 8 bases fitting TRBD1. V gave up 6 bases and J gave up 0 bases; unmatched junction bases: 7. There are 16 residues in the CDR3. CDR1 and CDR2 (germline): MRHNA, SNTAGT. The CDR3 region is CASSIDRGLAKNIQYF. The CDR3, as DNA: TGTGCCAGCAGCATTGACAGGGGACTAGCCAAAAACATTCAGTACTTC.

This chain uses TRBV11-2 with TRBJ2-3; unclear D gene. Trimming removed 3 bases at V and 4 bases at J, with 5 bases between. Germline values: CDR1 SGHAT, CDR2 FQNNGV. The CDR3 has 12 amino acids. The CDR3 loop is CASSLLADTQYF. DNA for the CDR3: TGTGCCAGCAGCTTGTTAGCAGATACGCAGTATTTT.

The V gene is TRBV27, the J gene TRBJ1-1; D not resolved. V lost 3 bases and J 2 bases, leaving 7 bases between the germline ends. The CDR3 contains 13 residues. Germline-derived CDR1 and CDR2 are MNHEY and SMNVEV (reference sequence). The CDR3 DNA reads as TGTGCCAGCAGTTTTCTGCGAAACACTGAAGCTTTCTTT. Amino acid sequence: CASSFLRNTEAFF.

This rearrangement joins TRBV6-1 to TRBJ1-2; D may be TRBD1 (5 bases). Looked up from germline, CDR1 is MNHNS and CDR2 is SASEGT. The CDR3 runs 15 residues. Trimming took off 2 bases at V and 4 bases at J, with 14 bases between the two ends. The CDR3 sequence is CASSEWGSTFYGYTF. CDR3 coding DNA: TGTGCCAGCAGTGAATGGGGCAGCACATTCTATGGCTACACCTTC.

This clone was seen more than once but under ten times. This chain uses TRBV7-9 with TRBJ2-7, with 11 bases aligning to TRBD2. J gave up 0 bases and V 5 bases, and 12 bases lay outside the gene matches. The CDR3 extends over 18 amino acids. Germline CDR1 SEHNR, CDR2 FQNEAQ (reference sequence). This chain's CDR3 is CASSPGLAGALSSYEQYF. DNA of the CDR3: TGTGCCAGCAGCCCCGGACTAGCGGGCGCTCTCAGCTCCTACGAGCAGTACTTC.

J is TRBJ1-1 and V is TRBV2, with D perhaps matching TRBD1 (6 bases). CDR1 and CDR2 from the germline V gene are SNHLY and FYNNEI. The V end lost 6 bases, the J end lost 0 bases, and 8 bases lay between the germline ends. This CDR3 is built from 13 residues. The CDR3 is CASSGTLNTEAFF. The CDR3 DNA reads as TGTGCCAGCAGCGGGACATTGAACACTGAAGCTTTCTTT.

Of note for this clone: The germline gene is not matched at one end of the junction; a read error may be the cause. The chain recombines TRBV29-1 with TRBJ1-2; the D gene is possibly TRBD1 (6 bases). The CDR3 is 12 residues long. Germline CDR1 reads SQVTM; CDR2 reads ANQGSEA. The CDR3 region has the DNA TGCAGCGCTGAAAGGGGAACAGGGCATGTCACCTTC. Translated: CSAERGTGHVTF.

This rearrangement joins TRBV5-4 to TRBJ2-1; TRBD2 might be the D (5 bases). The CDR3 extends over 15 amino acids. Germline CDR1 reads SGHNT; CDR2 reads YYREEE (reference sequence). Trimming removed 4 bases at V and 10 bases at J, with 21 bases between. CDR3 nucleotide sequence: TGTGCCAGCAGCCCCCTCAGCTTCGGAGCGGAAGAGCAGTTCTTC. Translating it yields CASSPLSFGAEEQFF. Complete variable domain (other parts from reference TRBV5-4 and TRBJ2-1): ETGVTQSPTHLIKTRGQQVTLRCSSQSGHNTVSWYQQALGQGPQFIFQYYREEENGRGNFPPRFSGLQFPNYSSELNVNALELDDSALYLCASSPLSFGAEEQFFGPGTRLTVL.

This clone was recorded once. This rearrangement joins TRBV4-1 to TRBJ2-2; 10 nucleotides line up with TRBD2. The CDR3 has 18 residues. Per the germline V gene, CDR1 is MGHRA and CDR2 is YSYEKL. V dropped 4 bases and J dropped 1; count of bases not matched to a gene: 9. The CDR3 region has the DNA TGCGCCAGCAGCCCCGGGACTAGCGTCACCTTGAACACCGGGGAGCTGTTTTTT. Translating it yields CASSPGTSVTLNTGELFF.

The chain employs TRBV6-6 and TRBJ2-5; 8 bases line up with TRBD2. Trimming removed 6 bases from V and 5 bases from J; junction bases left unmatched: 5. The CDR3 is made up of 13 amino acids. Germline CDR1 reads MNHNY; CDR2 reads SVGAGI (reference sequence). CDR3 residues: CASRTLAGETQYF. The CDR3 DNA sequence: TGTGCCAGCAGGACCTTAGCGGGGGAGACCCAGTACTTC.

The chain joins TRBV6-1 to TRBJ1-2, with a tentative D call TRBD1 (6 bases). Germline CDR1 MNHNS, CDR2 SASEGT. The CDR3 runs 15 residues. Trimming stripped 5 bases from V and 0 bases from J, with 13 bases between. CDR3 amino acids: CASSPHRAPNYGYTF. The CDR3 bases are TGTGCCAGCAGTCCCCACAGGGCCCCTAACTATGGCTACACCTTC.

The V call is TRBV15, the J call TRBJ1-5, with D tentatively TRBD1 (5 bases). Looked up from germline, CDR1 is LNHNV and CDR2 is YYDKDF (reference sequence). This CDR3 has 14 residues. The germline V and J ends were trimmed by 8 bases and 1 base, with 12 bases remaining between them. The CDR3 spells CATSRGRSNQPQHF. Here the CDR3 DNA reads TGTGCCACCTCTAGGGGCCGGAGCAATCAGCCCCAGCATTTT.

The V call is TRBV6-1, the J call TRBJ2-4; D possibly corresponds to TRBD1 (5 bases). Trimming took off 3 bases at V and 3 bases at J, with 15 bases between the two ends. Germline CDR1 and CDR2: MNHNS and SASEGT. CDR3 length: 16 amino acids. The DNA for the CDR3 is TGTGCCAGCAGTGAGTCGGCAGGGCGTGTCAAAAACATTCAGTACTTC. It yields the protein CASSESAGRVKNIQYF.

A single count supports this clone. V gene TRBV15 combines with J gene TRBJ2-1; 10 positions match TRBD1. The CDR3 loop spans 13 amino acids. J was trimmed by 7 bases and V by 5 bases; bases with no gene match: 2. Looked up from germline, CDR1 is LNHNV and CDR2 is YYDKDF (reference sequence). DNA of the CDR3: TGTGCCACCAGCGGGGGACAGGGGAATGAGCAGTTCTTC. The encoded protein is CATSGGQGNEQFF.

V is TRBV7-3 and J is TRBJ2-3; the D gene is possibly TRBD2 (5 bases). Trimming pared 5 bases from V and 0 bases from J, leaving 12 bases between. The CDR3 has 15 amino acids. CDR1 SGHTA and CDR2 FQGTGA come from the germline V gene. The CDR3 bases are TGTGCCAGCAGCCCCCACCGGGGTAGCACAGATACGCAGTATTTT. As protein: CASSPHRGSTDTQYF.

V usage is TRBV15 and J usage is TRBJ1-1; D possibly corresponds to TRBD1 (5 bases). The CDR3 consists of 12 residues. Trimming removed 8 bases at V and 9 bases at J, with 16 bases between. Germline V gene lookup returns CDR1 LNHNV and CDR2 YYDKDF (reference sequence). CDR3 bases: TGTGCCACCGGGGGGAAGGTCGGGAAAGCTTTCTTT. Its protein product is CATGGKVGKAFF.

The chain uses TRBV5-6 and TRBJ2-7; D is possibly TRBD2 (5 bases). V lost 3 bases and J lost 1, with 17 bases in between. The V gene's germline CDR1 is SGHDT and CDR2 YYEEEE. There are 16 residues in the CDR3. The CDR3 loop reads CASSCRGKDGSYEQYF. CDR3 nucleotides: TGTGCCAGCAGCTGCCGAGGGAAGGATGGGTCCTACGAGCAGTACTTC.